The clone carrying this TCR beta chain has ten or more counts. Its specificity is unknown. The sample originates from a study of neurological immune-mediated disorders. Findings of the study overall: Clinical and MRI features did not associate with the cluster found in multiple sclerosis patients. Sharing of CDR3 amino acid sequences among expanded clones across subjects was absent, suggesting private repertoires in all groups. In HTLV-1-associated myelopathy, TCR clonal expansion was greatest, whereas multiple sclerosis had the least, falling below healthy controls.

TCRdb reprocessed the 5' RACE reads with MiXCR, giving one entry per CDR3 protein. This table holds about 120,000 distinct CDR3 sequences, roughly 3.1% found once. The V gene's germline CDR1 is MNHNS and CDR2 SASEGT. CDR3 length equals 14 residues. V was shortened by 4 bases and J by 1 base, with 10 bases between the two germline ends. Sequenced: PBMCs. V is TRBV6-1 and J is TRBJ1-1; a possible D gene is TRBD1 (5 bases). The TCR originated in a woman in her twenties or thirties with multiple sclerosis. CDR3 sequence (DNA): TGTGCCAGCAGTGCGACAGAACGGAACACTGAAGCTTTCTTT. Translated: CASSATERNTEAFF.